This section outlines one TCR beta chain sequence together with its context. Its cognate antigen is unknown. This record belongs to a study of blood T cells in healthy people across ages. Study-level results: Expanded clonotype shifts may have been confounded, as the donors had an unknown CMV status. Long-lived donors carried more naive CD4+ cells and greater diversity than aged donors.

It was with a sample-barcoded 5' primer and a J-beta primer mix that a second PCR of roughly 6 to 12 cycles was run. One entry per CDR3 protein, called by TCRdb with MiXCR from the 5' RACE reads. The sample contains 600,000 to 900,000 distinct CDR3 sequences, more than 25% of which appear only once. The sample was also linked to a second study, of T cells of mothers and their children. That work states: A few healthy Caucasian mothers served as donors, and their six children did as well.

The specimen sequenced was blood. The clonotype comes from a boy aged 5-17 years in good health.

Written as DNA, the CDR3 is TGTGCCAGCAGTCGGGTATCTGCGGCCTACGAGCAGTACTTC. Translated: CASSRVSAAYEQYF. The rearrangement joins TRBV25-1 to TRBJ2-1; no clear D gene. The J call may not be correct, given that the DNA end is closer to TRBJ2-7. This CDR3 is built from 14 residues. CDR1 and CDR2 from the germline V gene are MGHDK and SYGVNS.